The 26 T cell receptor beta chains listed next were all sequenced from one sample in a study of blood T cell repertoires in COVID-19. TCRdb's table, derived via immunoSEQ multiplex PCR, lists solely in-frame clones and lacks some. This table holds more than 300,000 clones, over 70% found once. The specimen sequenced was peripheral blood. These receptors were obtained from a woman aged 45-59 years with COVID-19, enrolled during active disease.

The gene calls are TRBV5-8 and TRBJ1-5; TRBD1 might be the D (6 bases). CDR1 is SGHTS, CDR2 YDEGEE, per germline. Trimming left V 4 bases short and J 3 bases short, with 14 bases between. The CDR3 covers 15 residues. The CDR3 is CASSPGHELNQPQHF. The DNA for the CDR3 is TGTGCCAGCAGCCCGGGACACGAACTCAATCAGCCCCAGCATTTT.

The chain couples TRBV5-6 to TRBJ2-2; 14 bases match TRBD2. The CDR3 loop spans 16 amino acids. V dropped 3 bases and J dropped 7; count of bases not matched to a gene: 5. CDR1 is SGHDT, CDR2 YYEEEE, per germline. The CDR3 bases are TGTGCCAGCAGCTCGGGACTAGCGGGAGAAAGCGGGGAGCTGTTTTTT. As protein: CASSSGLAGESGELFF.

This clone has a handful of counts. The chain uses TRBV27 and TRBJ2-7; a possible D gene is TRBD1 (6 bases). The CDR3 loop spans 15 amino acids. The V gene's germline CDR1 is MNHEY and CDR2 SMNVEV (reference sequence). The V end was cut by 4 bases, the J end by 3 bases, with 16 bases between. CDR3 DNA sequence: TGTGCCAGCAGTTCGGGACAACCCCTTAGCTACGAGCAGTACTTC. The encoded protein is CASSSGQPLSYEQYF.

The gene calls are TRBV9 and TRBJ1-1; TRBD1 matches at 11 bases. This CDR3 is 16 amino acids long. After removal of 2 bases from V and 5 bases from J, the junction contained 8 bases not matched to a gene. Germline V gene sequence: CDR1 SGDLS, CDR2 YYNGEE. The CDR3 sequence: CASSVRTGGERTEAFF. CDR3 in DNA: TGTGCCAGCAGCGTTCGGACAGGGGGCGAGAGGACTGAAGCTTTCTTT.

The rearrangement joins TRBV10-3 to TRBJ1-6, with TRBD1 as a possible D gene (6 bases). This CDR3 contains 15 residues. CDR1 and CDR2 from the germline V gene are ENHRY and SYGVKD. V lost 2 bases and J 7 bases, leaving 12 bases between the germline ends. The chain's CDR3 is CAISETGSWNSPLHF. CDR3 DNA: TGTGCCATCAGTGAGACAGGGTCTTGGAATTCACCCCTCCACTTT.

With respect to this clone: This CDR3 is also generated by other DNA sequences in the sample. The rearrangement uses TRBV11-2 and TRBJ2-2; D unclear. The CDR3 spans 13 residues. The V gene lost 3 bases and the J gene lost 2 bases, with 4 bases spanning the gap. Germline CDR1 SGHAT, CDR2 FQNNGV. For the CDR3, the DNA is TGTGCCAGCAGCTTTTCAAACACCGGGGAGCTGTTTTTT. It translates to CASSFSNTGELFF.

The rearrangement links TRBV7-3 to TRBJ2-1; 7 nucleotides line up with TRBD1. Germline CDR1 and CDR2: SGHTA and FQGTGA. The CDR3 totals 15 residues. J lost 2 bases, V lost 0 bases, and 1 base had no gene match. In nucleotides, the CDR3 is TGTGCCAGCAGCTTAACAGGGGGCACCTACAATGAGCAGTTCTTC. This sequence encodes CASSLTGGTYNEQFF. Complete variable domain (other parts from reference TRBV7-3 and TRBJ2-1): GAGVSQTPSNKVTEKGKYVELRCDPISGHTALYWYRQSLGQGPEFLIYFQGTGAADDSGLPNDRFFAVRPEGSVSTLKIQRTERGDSAVYLCASSLTGGTYNEQFFGPGTRLTVL.

The chain uses TRBV6-5 and TRBJ2-7; the D gene is possibly TRBD2 (6 bases). The CDR3 is 13 residues long. Trimming stripped 6 bases from V and 4 bases from J, with 13 bases between. Germline-derived CDR1 and CDR2 are MNHEY and SVGAGI. CDR3 nucleotide sequence: TGTGCCAGCAGGCCCGCGGGACGGTACGAGCAGTACTTC. Amino acids: CASRPAGRYEQYF.

This chain connects TRBV9 to TRBJ1-1; D remains ambiguous. The CDR3 is 14 residues long. The V and J ends lost 7 bases and 4 bases respectively, with 17 bases between them. The germline gives CDR1 SGDLS, CDR2 YYNGEE. The CDR3 loop is CASAPVEMGTEAFF. The CDR3 DNA reads as TGTGCCAGCGCCCCCGTGGAGATGGGCACTGAAGCTTTCTTT.

This chain joins TRBV18 and TRBJ2-3; the D gene is possibly TRBD1 (5 bases). Germline CDR1 is KGHSH and CDR2 is LQKENI. CDR3 size: 15 residues. V lost 2 bases to trimming and J lost 2 bases, with 11 bases between them. The CDR3 nucleotides read TGTGCCAGCTCACCAATGGACAAGAACACAGATACGCAGTATTTT. It yields the protein CASSPMDKNTDTQYF. The full variable domain, its missing parts supplied by reference TRBV18 and TRBJ2-3, is NAGVMQNPRHLVRRRGQEARLRCSPMKGHSHVYWYRQLPEEGLKFMVYLQKENIIDESGMPKERFSAEFPKEGPSILRIQQVVRGDSAAYFCASSPMDKNTDTQYFGPGTRLTVL.

This chain links TRBV10-1 with TRBJ2-7, with 8 bases fitting TRBD2. Germline V gene sequence: CDR1 WNHNN, CDR2 SYGVQD (reference sequence). There are 14 residues in the CDR3. V was pared by 5 bases and J by 6 bases, with 9 bases of the junction left unmatched. The CDR3 reads CASSLRGTRPEQYF. In DNA form, the CDR3 reads TGCGCCAGCAGTCTTCGAGGGACTAGGCCCGAGCAGTACTTC.

V and J are TRBV29-1 and TRBJ2-7; no clear D gene. The CDR3 has 14 residues. Trimming shortened V by 4 bases and J by 0 bases, and 13 bases separated the two germline ends. In germline, CDR1 is SQVTM, CDR2 ANQGSEA. The CDR3 reads CSVVWRLSSYEQYF. The CDR3 DNA sequence: TGCAGCGTTGTGTGGCGGCTAAGCTCCTACGAGCAGTACTTC.

This clone has just one count. V gene TRBV19 combines with J gene TRBJ2-1; 7 nucleotides line up with TRBD2. CDR1 and CDR2 from the germline V gene are LNHDA and SQIVND (reference sequence). J was trimmed by 2 bases and V by 6 bases; bases with no gene match: 4. CDR3 length equals 14 residues. CDR3 loop: CASSPSGTYNEQFF. The DNA of the CDR3 is TGTGCCAGTAGCCCGAGCGGGACCTACAATGAGCAGTTCTTC.

The chain carries TRBV7-9 and TRBJ1-4; TRBD1 might be the D (6 bases). Germline loops: CDR1 SEHNR, CDR2 FQNEAQ (reference sequence). The CDR3 runs to 15 residues. V dropped 0 bases and J dropped 8 bases, with 13 bases sitting between them. In DNA, the CDR3 is TGTGCCAGCAGCTTAGCGCTGCGGACAGAAGAAAAACTGTTTTTT. Protein: CASSLALRTEEKLFF.

This clone was recorded only once. The chain employs TRBV5-1 and TRBJ2-7; 8 bases map to TRBD2. CDR3 size: 16 residues. V was pared by 7 bases and J by 6 bases, with 18 bases of the junction left unmatched. CDR1 and CDR2 (germline): SGHRS, YFSETQ. CDR3 nucleotides: TGCGCCAGCGCCGGAACCCGGGGGGGACGCGCTGTCGAGCAGTACTTC. Translated, it gives CASAGTRGGRAVEQYF.

This chain uses TRBV6-5 with TRBJ2-7; D perhaps matches TRBD1 (6 bases). Trimming stripped 5 bases from V and 6 bases from J, with 20 bases between. The CDR3 runs to 15 residues. In germline, CDR1 is MNHEY, CDR2 SVGAGI. CDR3 sequence: CASSRRRQGMGEQYF. DNA of the CDR3: TGTGCCAGCAGTCGGAGACGGCAGGGGATGGGCGAGCAGTACTTC.

J is TRBJ1-4 and V is TRBV11-2; 7 bases are a match to TRBD1. This CDR3 is 15 amino acids long. Germline V lookup: CDR1 SGHAT, CDR2 FQNNGV. Trimming at V came to 5 bases and at J to 3 bases, leaving 6 bases not matched to a gene. The CDR3 here is CASSKGGLANEKLFF. CDR3 nucleotides: TGTGCCAGCAGCAAAGGGGGCTTGGCTAATGAAAAACTGTTTTTT.

Notes on this clone: In the same sample, other DNA sequences code for this CDR3. The J gene is TRBJ2-1, the V gene TRBV13; 11 positions match TRBD2. Germline V gene data show CDR1 as PRHDT and CDR2 as FYEKMQ (reference sequence). With 3 bases clipped from V and 4 bases from J, the junction kept 2 bases outside the gene matches. The CDR3 extends over 15 amino acids. The CDR3 nucleotides are TGTGCCAGCAGCTTGGGGACTAGCGGATACAATGAGCAGTTCTTC. Residues: CASSLGTSGYNEQFF.

This rearrangement joins TRBV6-5 to TRBJ2-2, with 8 nucleotides matching TRBD1. This CDR3 spans 16 amino acids. V was clipped by 4 bases and J by 4 bases; unmatched bases: 8. The germline V gene has CDR1 MNHEY and CDR2 SVGAGI. CDR3 region: CASSFLRQGSTGELFF. The CDR3 DNA sequence: TGTGCCAGCAGTTTCCTCAGACAGGGGAGCACCGGGGAGCTGTTTTTT.

The chain links TRBV5-6 to TRBJ2-1; 14 bases match TRBD2. V lost 0 bases, J lost 3 bases, and 5 bases stayed unmatched. Germline loops: CDR1 SGHDT, CDR2 YYEEEE. This CDR3 region has 18 residues. The CDR3 loop is CASSLDGTSGRFYNEQFF. DNA for the CDR3: TGTGCCAGCAGCTTGGACGGGACTAGCGGGAGATTCTACAATGAGCAGTTCTTC.

The chain employs TRBV4-3 and TRBJ1-2; maybe TRBD1 (6 bases). Germline V gene sequence: CDR1 LGHNA, CDR2 YSLEER. This CDR3 has 17 amino acids. The V and J ends lost 1 base and 5 bases respectively, with 20 bases between them. The CDR3 bases are TGCGCCAGCAGCCAAGTGGGGGCAGAGGGGGTCAGGTATGGCTACACCTTC. It is translated as CASSQVGAEGVRYGYTF.

About this clone itself: Other DNA sequences in this sample translate to the same CDR3. The chain employs TRBV12-3 or TRBV12-4 and TRBJ2-7, with D unclear. Trimming removed 0 bases from V and 1 base from J, with 4 bases in between. The CDR3 is 13 residues long. CDR3: CASSLATSYEQYF. CDR3 sequence (DNA): TGTGCCAGCAGTTTAGCGACTTCCTACGAGCAGTACTTC.

Comment on this clone: This may stem from a read error, because a much larger clone lies one nucleotide away. The rearrangement uses TRBV5-6 and TRBJ1-1; D remains unclear. The CDR3 is 13 residues long. Germline V CDR1 and CDR2: SGHDT, YYEEEE. Deletions cut 0 bases from V and 1 base from J, with 4 bases between. The CDR3 is CASSLDRNTEAFF. As DNA, the CDR3 is TGTGCCAGCAGCTTGGACAGGAACACTGAAGCTTTCTTT.

V gene TRBV7-9 combines with J gene TRBJ2-5; D is unclear. CDR3 length equals 15 residues. Between the trimmed V and J ends, which lost 5 bases and 4 bases, there was a span of 17 bases. Per germline, CDR1 SEHNR and CDR2 FQNEAQ (reference sequence). For the CDR3, the DNA is TGTGCCAGCAGCGCAGAAGTGCGGAGAGGAGAGACCCAGTACTTC. It specifies CASSAEVRRGETQYF.

The chain recombines TRBV4-1 with TRBJ2-1; perhaps TRBD2 as D (6 bases). The V gene's germline CDR1 is MGHRA and CDR2 YSYEKL. This CDR3 region has 14 residues. V was cut by 1 base and J by 4 bases, with 8 bases left in between. The CDR3, as DNA: TGCGCCAGCAGCCAAGTAGCGGTTTACAATGAGCAGTTCTTC. It specifies CASSQVAVYNEQFF.

In its sample, this clone was seen once. V is TRBV3-1 (or the pseudogene TRBV3-2) and J is TRBJ1-1; the D gene is possibly TRBD1 (5 bases). CDR3 length: 16 amino acids. Germline lookup yields CDR1 LGHDT and CDR2 YNNKEL (reference sequence). Trimming shortened V by 1 base and J by 4 bases, and 16 bases separated the two germline ends. The CDR3 region is CASSQGLARRGTEAFF. The CDR3 DNA is TGTGCCAGCAGCCAAGGTCTGGCCAGGAGGGGCACTGAAGCTTTCTTT.